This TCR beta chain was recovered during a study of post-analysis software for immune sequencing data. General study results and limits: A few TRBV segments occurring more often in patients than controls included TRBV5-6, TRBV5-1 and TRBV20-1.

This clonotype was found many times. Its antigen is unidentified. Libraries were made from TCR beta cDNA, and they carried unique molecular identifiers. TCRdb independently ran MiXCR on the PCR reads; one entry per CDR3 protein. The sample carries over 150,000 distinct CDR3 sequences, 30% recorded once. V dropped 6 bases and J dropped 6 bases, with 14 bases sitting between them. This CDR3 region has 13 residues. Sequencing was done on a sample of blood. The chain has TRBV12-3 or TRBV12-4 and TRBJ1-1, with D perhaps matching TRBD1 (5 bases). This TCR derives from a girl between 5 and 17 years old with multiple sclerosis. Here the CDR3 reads CASSSFRDSEAFF. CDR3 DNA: TGTGCCAGCAGCTCGTTCAGGGACTCTGAAGCTTTCTTT.